This T cell receptor beta chain was sequenced for a study of T cell responses to AZD1222 COVID-19 vaccine. V was cut by 4 bases and J by 3 bases, with 7 bases left in between. Germline V gives CDR1 MDHEN, CDR2 SYDVKM. The CDR3 has 12 residues. The protocol was immunoSEQ multiplex PCR, while the TCRdb copy is restricted to in-frame clones and leaves out a portion. The data hold over 110,000 clones, with under 95% observed a single time. This clone was detected once. Antigen specificity is unknown. Study results and caveats: Vaccination with two AZD1222 doses was followed by a rise in Spike-specific TCR breadth and depth. Scientists sampled the repertoires only once the peak T cell response had passed.

The chain couples TRBV28 to TRBJ2-7, with D unresolved. Source: peripheral blood, taken on day 0 of AZD1222 vaccination. This clonotype was obtained from an adult in good health. The CDR3 DNA follows: TGTGCCAGCAGTTGGGGAAACTACGAGCAGTACTTC. Amino acid sequence: CASSWGNYEQYF.